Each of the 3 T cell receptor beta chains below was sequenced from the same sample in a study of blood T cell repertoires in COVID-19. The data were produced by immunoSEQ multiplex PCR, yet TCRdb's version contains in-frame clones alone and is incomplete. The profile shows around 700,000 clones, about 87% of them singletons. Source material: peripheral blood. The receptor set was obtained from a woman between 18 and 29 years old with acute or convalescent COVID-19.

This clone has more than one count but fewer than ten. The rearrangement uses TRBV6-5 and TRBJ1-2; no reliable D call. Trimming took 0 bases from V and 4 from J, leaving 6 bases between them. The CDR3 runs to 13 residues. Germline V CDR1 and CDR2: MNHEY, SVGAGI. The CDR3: CASSYSSLYGYTF. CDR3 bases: TGTGCCAGCAGTTACTCGAGCCTCTATGGCTACACCTTC.

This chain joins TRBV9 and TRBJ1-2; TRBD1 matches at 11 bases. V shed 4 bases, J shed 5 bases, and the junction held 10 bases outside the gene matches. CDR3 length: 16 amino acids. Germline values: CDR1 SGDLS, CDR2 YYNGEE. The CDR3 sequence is CASSPGGDRGKYGYTF. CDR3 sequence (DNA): TGTGCCAGCAGCCCCGGTGGGGACAGGGGGAAATATGGCTACACCTTC.

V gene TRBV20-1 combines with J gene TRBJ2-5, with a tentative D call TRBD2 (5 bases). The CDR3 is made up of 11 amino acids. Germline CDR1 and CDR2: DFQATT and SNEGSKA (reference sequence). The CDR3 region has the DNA TGCAGCGGACTGGGACAAGAGACCCAGTACTTC. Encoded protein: CSGLGQETQYF.